A single sample is the source of the 23 T cell receptor beta chains below, sequenced in a study of cytomegalovirus exposure and HLA in healthy donors. It was with 60 Vbeta and 13 Jbeta primers that the PCR ran. Using immunoSEQ multiplex PCR, the repertoire was profiled, and TCRdb retains in-frame clones only, with some absent. The table has around 99,000 clones, about 76% seen once. The sample comprised PBMCs. Source of these receptors: a man aged 35 to 55 in good health and CMV-seronegative.

V is TRBV29-1 and J is TRBJ2-5; maybe TRBD2 (5 bases). CDR3 size: 14 residues. Trimming cost V 0 bases and J 7 bases, with 15 bases left between them. Germline V gives CDR1 SQVTM, CDR2 ANQGSEA. As DNA, the CDR3 is TGCAGCGTTGAAGAGGTACTAGGAAGAGGGACCCAGTACTTC. Translation gives CSVEEVLGRGTQYF.

This clone was found once. This chain links TRBV7-2 with TRBJ1-6; possibly TRBD1 for D (5 bases). The CDR3 loop spans 17 amino acids. V was pared by 3 bases and J by 1 base, with 13 bases between. The germline V gene encodes CDR1 SGHTA and CDR2 FQGNSA. The CDR3 sequence: CASSFTGVGSYNSPLHF. The CDR3 DNA is TGTGCCAGCAGCTTCACGGGGGTAGGGTCCTATAATTCACCCCTCCACTTT.

About this clone itself: Other DNA variants within this sample encode the same CDR3. The chain employs TRBV7-3 and TRBJ1-1; TRBD1 agrees at 7 bases. CDR3 length: 14 amino acids. Germline CDR1 and CDR2: SGHTA and FQGTGA. The junction had 4 bases not matched to a gene; V was cut back by 4 bases and J by 2 bases. Here the CDR3 DNA reads TGTGCCAGCAGCTCCGGGACAGCTAACACTGAAGCTTTCTTT. Translation: CASSSGTANTEAFF.

This clone was seen more than once but under ten times. This chain's CDR3 is CASSHRLDRGVVGYTF. The CDR3 DNA reads as TGCGCCAGCAGCCACAGATTGGACAGGGGGGTGGTGGGCTACACCTTC. The rearrangement links TRBV4-3 to TRBJ1-2, with 10 positions matching TRBD1. The CDR3 totals 16 residues. Germline loops: CDR1 LGHNA, CDR2 YSLEER. With 3 bases clipped from V and 8 bases from J, the junction kept 12 bases outside the gene matches.

The rearrangement links TRBV7-2 to TRBJ2-7, with D uncertain. CDR1 and CDR2 from the germline V gene are SGHTA and FQGNSA. V was trimmed by 1 base and J by 0 bases, leaving 10 bases between them. The CDR3 sequence is 15 residues long. CDR3 coding DNA: TGTGCCAGCAGCTTAGGAGGCTCGACCTCCTACGAGCAGTACTTC. Protein product: CASSLGGSTSYEQYF.

This clone was seen more than once but under ten times. J is TRBJ2-7 and V is TRBV6-1; D not certain. V dropped 2 bases and J dropped 9 bases, with 11 bases sitting between them. Germline CDR1 is MNHNS and CDR2 is SASEGT. The CDR3 totals 12 residues. CDR3 amino acids: CASSENRLRQYF. As DNA, the CDR3 is TGTGCCAGCAGTGAAAACCGCCTAAGGCAGTACTTC.

The V call is TRBV4-1, the J call TRBJ2-3, with TRBD2 matching over 8 bases. The ends lost 0 bases at V and 0 bases at J; junction bases unmatched: 11. The CDR3 length is 19 residues. The V gene's germline CDR1 is MGHRA and CDR2 YSYEKL. The DNA for the CDR3 is TGCGCCAGCAGCCAAGATAGGGCGGGGGGCCAACCTAGCACAGATACGCAGTATTTT. Translating it yields CASSQDRAGGQPSTDTQYF.

The DNA for the CDR3 is TGTGCCAGCAGTTTTGAAGCGGGGGGGCAAGAGACCCAGTACTTC. As protein: CASSFEAGGQETQYF. This rearrangement joins TRBV6-6 to TRBJ2-5; 10 bases are shared with TRBD2. The germline V gene encodes CDR1 MNHNY and CDR2 SVGAGI (reference sequence). The CDR3 is made up of 15 amino acids. After removal of 4 bases from V and 2 bases from J, the junction contained 4 bases not matched to a gene.

This clone was observed a few times. The rearrangement uses TRBV2 and TRBJ1-2; D is ambiguous. Trimming took 7 bases from V and 8 from J, leaving 11 bases between them. The germline CDR1 and CDR2 sequences are SNHLY and FYNNEI. CDR3 size: 11 residues. The CDR3 sequence: CASKEGDGYTF. The CDR3 nucleotides are TGTGCCAGCAAGGAGGGAGACGGCTACACCTTC.

The chain carries TRBV11-2 and TRBJ1-2, with D perhaps TRBD1 (5 bases). The CDR3 is 14 amino acids. Trimming stripped 0 bases from V and 4 bases from J, with 9 bases between. Germline V gene sequence: CDR1 SGHAT, CDR2 FQNNGV. The CDR3 bases are TGTGCCAGCAGCTTAGATGGGGGAGGCTATGGCTACACCTTC. Its protein is CASSLDGGGYGYTF.

This chain uses TRBV9 with TRBJ2-5, with TRBD2 as a possible D gene (5 bases). Germline lookup yields CDR1 SGDLS and CDR2 YYNGEE. This CDR3 spans 13 amino acids. Trimming took 2 bases from V and 1 from J, leaving 6 bases between them. In DNA, the CDR3 is TGTGCCAGCAGCGTGAGCGGCCAAGAGACCCAGTACTTC. Translation gives CASSVSGQETQYF.

The V gene is TRBV7-2, the J gene TRBJ1-6; D is perhaps TRBD1 (6 bases). The CDR3 is 17 residues long. Germline assignment: CDR1 SGHTA and CDR2 FQGNSA. Trimming stripped 5 bases from V and 8 bases from J, with 22 bases between. The CDR3 sequence: CASSRRPSGGADSPLHF. The CDR3 region has the DNA TGTGCCAGCAGCCGGAGGCCCAGTGGGGGCGCGGATTCACCCCTCCACTTT.

Only a few counts were recorded for this clone. V and J are TRBV4-3 and TRBJ1-2; possibly TRBD1 for D (5 bases). V lost 0 bases and J 0 bases, leaving 8 bases between the germline ends. CDR3 size: 15 residues. CDR1 is LGHNA and CDR2 is YSLEER in the germline V gene. The CDR3 coding sequence is TGCGCCAGCAGCCAAGACCAGGGAACTAACTATGGCTACACCTTC. Its translation: CASSQDQGTNYGYTF.

The rearrangement joins TRBV7-2 to TRBJ1-2; D is possibly TRBD1 (5 bases). Germline V lookup: CDR1 SGHTA, CDR2 FQGNSA. This CDR3 is built from 13 residues. Trimming pared 3 bases from V and 2 bases from J, leaving 7 bases between. The chain's CDR3 is CASSLPGNYGYTF. CDR3 in DNA: TGTGCCAGCAGCTTGCCAGGGAACTATGGCTACACCTTC.

The V and J genes are TRBV7-9 and TRBJ1-1; no clear D gene. Germline V lookup: CDR1 SEHNR, CDR2 FQNEAQ (reference sequence). The CDR3 sequence is 12 residues long. V was clipped by 3 bases and J by 3 bases, with 5 bases between them. The DNA of the CDR3 is TGTGCCAGCAGCTTGAGCCACACTGAAGCTTTCTTT. The encoded protein is CASSLSHTEAFF.

The CDR3 is CARSPETGDGETQYF. The CDR3 bases are TGTGCCAGAAGCCCCGAGACAGGGGATGGCGAGACCCAGTACTTC. The chain links TRBV5-3 to TRBJ2-5; 8 bases are a match to TRBD1. TRBV5-3 is sorted into the ORF group, with uncertain function. The CDR3 runs to 15 residues. With V trimmed by 4 bases and J by 5 bases, 10 bases remained unmatched.

In DNA, the CDR3 is TGTGCCATCAGTGAGCGACTAGGGACTACCTACGAGCAGTACTTC. Translated: CAISERLGTTYEQYF. The rearrangement links TRBV10-3 to TRBJ2-7, with TRBD2 matching over 7 bases. J was trimmed by 2 bases and V by 2 bases; bases with no gene match: 6. The CDR3 consists of 15 residues. CDR1 is ENHRY and CDR2 is SYGVKD in the germline V gene.

CDR3 DNA: TGCGCCAGCAGCCAAGTTTATGAAAAGAGTCATCAGCCCCAGCATTTT. It translates to CASSQVYEKSHQPQHF. V gene TRBV4-3 combines with J gene TRBJ1-5, with D unclear. The CDR3 is 16 amino acids. The V and J ends lost 1 base and 5 bases respectively, with 15 bases between them. CDR1 LGHNA and CDR2 YSLEER come from the germline V gene.

CDR3 nucleotide sequence: TGTGCCAGCAGCGTAGTGGCAGGGGGCTATACTGAAGCTTTCTTT. It codes for CASSVVAGGYTEAFF. The V gene is TRBV9, the J gene TRBJ1-1, with TRBD1 matching over 8 bases. The trim removed 0 bases at V and 5 bases at J, leaving 6 bases unmatched. The CDR3 is 15 residues long. Germline V gene data show CDR1 as SGDLS and CDR2 as YYNGEE.

The chain carries TRBV7-9 and TRBJ2-7; 9 bases align to TRBD1. J lost 3 bases, V lost 5 bases, and 5 bases had no gene match. The germline CDR1 and CDR2 sequences are SEHNR and FQNEAQ (reference sequence). This CDR3 is 14 amino acids long. The CDR3, as DNA: TGTGCCAGCAGCGGGACAGGGAAGAACTACGAGCAGTACTTC. This gives the protein CASSGTGKNYEQYF. The full variable domain, its missing parts supplied by reference TRBV7-9 and TRBJ2-7, is DTGVSQNPRHKITKRGQNVTFRCDPISEHNRLYWYRQTLGQGPEFLTYFQNEAQLEKSRLLSDRFSAERPKGSFSTLEIQRTEQGDSAMYLCASSGTGKNYEQYFGPGTRLTVT.

With respect to this clone: One end of the junction varies from germline; a read error may be responsible. CDR3 nucleotide sequence: TGTGCTAGCAGCTTATCCCGTCGGACAGGTAGTCAAGAGACCCAGTACTTC. This sequence encodes CASSLSRRTGSQETQYF. The rearrangement links TRBV7-7 to TRBJ2-5; 7 nucleotides line up with TRBD1. The CDR3 has 17 amino acids. Per germline, CDR1 SSHAT and CDR2 FNYEAQ (reference sequence).

The chain joins TRBV25-1 to TRBJ2-1, with 7 bases identical to TRBD2. V shed 10 bases, J shed 3 bases, and the junction held 12 bases outside the gene matches. The CDR3 sequence is 15 residues long. The germline V gene has CDR1 MGHDK and CDR2 SYGVNS. The CDR3 sequence is CATGARGGVYNEQFF. For the CDR3, the DNA is TGTGCCACTGGAGCCCGGGGAGGGGTCTACAATGAGCAGTTCTTC.

The chain is built from TRBV13 and TRBJ1-4, with 7 bases lining up with TRBD1. CDR3 size: 14 residues. Germline V gene data show CDR1 as PRHDT and CDR2 as FYEKMQ (reference sequence). V shed 4 bases, J shed 5 bases, and the junction held 4 bases outside the gene matches. CDR3 residues: CASSSGQVNEKLFF. The DNA of the CDR3 is TGTGCCAGCAGCTCAGGACAGGTGAATGAAAAACTGTTTTTT.